The clone carrying this T cell receptor beta chain has at least ten counts. The target antigen is unknown. The data derive from a study of T cell repertoires in cytomegalovirus infection. Across the whole study: CMV infection plus the matching HLA type was flagged by public TCR beta signatures.

TCRdb independently ran MiXCR on the reads; one entry per CDR3 protein. The table shows some 680,000 distinct CDR3 sequences, with 35% occurring only once. Germline loops: CDR1 SGHDN, CDR2 FVKESK. The CDR3 sequence is 16 residues long. Trimming took off 4 bases at V and 0 bases at J, with 10 bases between the two ends. Study-wide points: Pooled public TCR beta family frequency picked out CMV carriers with the relevant HLA.

Material: PBMCs. J is TRBJ2-6 and V is TRBV14, with D hard to call. This receptor was obtained from a human donor in good health (CMV status not recorded). Some clones in this sample may be carry-over from other donors' samples. CDR3 sequence reads: CASSPVHSSGANVLTF. CDR3 sequence (DNA): TGTGCCAGCAGCCCAGTTCACAGCTCTGGGGCCAACGTCCTGACTTTC. Full variable domain (outside the CDR3, taken from reference TRBV14 and TRBJ2-6): EAGVTQFPSHSVIEKGQTVTLRCDPISGHDNLYWYRRVMGKEIKFLLHFVKESKQDESGMPNNRFLAERTGGTYSTLKVQPAELEDSGVYFCASSPVHSSGANVLTFGAGSRLTVL.